The rows below give T cell receptor beta chains drawn from one sample of a study of T cell responses to AZD1222 COVID-19 vaccine. Measured with immunoSEQ multiplex PCR; TCRdb has only the in-frame clones, and not every one. The data contain some 60,000 clones, roughly 88% of them singletons. The sequencing used peripheral blood, collected on day 0 of AZD1222 vaccination. These receptors all stem from an adult in good health. The CDR3 runs from the conserved cysteine through the conserved F or W. D genes are given only for firm matches. Clone size appears in some rows only: once, few, many, or a class for an expanded clone.

>TRBJ1-1|TRBV5-5|16|.|.
TGTGCCAGCAGCCTTAAGGGGACTTGGCTGAACACTGAAGCTTTCTTT
CASSLKGTWLNTEAFF
>TRBJ2-7|TRBV28|15|.|.
TGTGCCAGCAAGACAGTAAAACGTTCTTTATACGAGCAGTACTTC
CASKTVKRSLYEQYF
>TRBJ2-2|TRBV11-1|13|.|.
TGTGCCAGCAGCTTACACTTCAGGGAGGAGCTGTTTTTT
CASSLHFREELFF
>TRBJ1-4|TRBV3-1/TRBV3-2|13|.|.
TGTGCCAGCAGCCAAGATCTCTACGAAAAACTGTTTTTT
CASSQDLYEKLFF
>TRBJ2-7|TRBV19|14|.|few
TGTGCCAGTACCCCTGGGGGTAGCGGCTACGAGCAGTACTTC
CASTPGGSGYEQYF
>TRBJ2-7|TRBV3-1/TRBV3-2|14|.|medium-sized
TGTGCCAGCAGCCCCCGGGGGACCCCCTACGAGCAGTACTTC
CASSPRGTPYEQYF
>TRBJ2-3|TRBV5-4|12|.|.
TGTGCCAGCAGCTTGAGTACAGATACGCAGTATTTT
CASSLSTDTQYF
>TRBJ1-1|TRBV6-5|14|.|.
TGTGCCAGCAGTTACTCTTACAGGGAAACTGAAGCTTTCTTT
CASSYSYRETEAFF
>TRBJ1-1|TRBV19|13|.|.
TGTGCCAGTAGTAGAGGTGGGAACACTGAAGCTTTCTTT
CASSRGGNTEAFF
>TRBJ1-5|TRBV19|11|.|.
TGTGCCAGTACGGGGGAATCAGCCCAGCATTTT
CASTGESAQHF
>TRBJ1-2|TRBV19|16|.|.
TGTGCCAGTAGCCGACCGGACGTTCGGACTAACTATGGCTACACCTTC
CASSRPDVRTNYGYTF
>TRBJ2-1|TRBV7-3|14|TRBD1|.
TGTGCCAGCAGCTTAAGCGGGACAGGCAATGAGCAGTTCTTC
CASSLSGTGNEQFF
>TRBJ2-2|TRBV2|14|TRBD2|.
TGTGCCAGCAAACTAGCGGGTTTCACCGGGGAGCTGTTTTTT
CASKLAGFTGELFF
>TRBJ1-6|TRBV5-8|12|TRBD1|few
TGTGCCAGCAGCCGGAGGGACAGGGGGAAGGAGTTT
CASSRRDRGKEF
>TRBJ1-6|TRBV18|14|TRBD1|.
TGTGCCAGCTCACCGGGACAGGCGAATTCACCCCTCCACTTT
CASSPGQANSPLHF
>TRBJ2-1|TRBV2|11|.|.
TGTGCCAGCAGAAGATACAATGAGCAGTTCTTC
CASRRYNEQFF
>TRBJ2-5|TRBV7-8|15|.|.
TGTGCCAGCAGCTCGAACGGGGTGGGACAAGAGACCCAGTACTTC
CASSSNGVGQETQYF
>TRBJ1-4|TRBV5-1|14|.|.
TGCGCCAGCAGCTTGGACTCAACTAATGAAAAACTGTTTTTT
CASSLDSTNEKLFF
>TRBJ2-7|TRBV7-9|16|TRBD1|.
TGTGCCAGCAGCCCCAGAGGGGGGACAGGGAACAACGAGCAGTACTTC
CASSPRGGTGNNEQYF
>TRBJ2-7|TRBV18|15|.|.
TGTGCCAGCTCGCCCCAGGGTCCTCTATCCTACGAGCAGTACTTC
CASSPQGPLSYEQYF
>TRBJ1-6|TRBV5-1|12|.|.
TGCGCCAGCAGCTCCTGGGATTCACCCCTCCACTTT
CASSSWDSPLHF